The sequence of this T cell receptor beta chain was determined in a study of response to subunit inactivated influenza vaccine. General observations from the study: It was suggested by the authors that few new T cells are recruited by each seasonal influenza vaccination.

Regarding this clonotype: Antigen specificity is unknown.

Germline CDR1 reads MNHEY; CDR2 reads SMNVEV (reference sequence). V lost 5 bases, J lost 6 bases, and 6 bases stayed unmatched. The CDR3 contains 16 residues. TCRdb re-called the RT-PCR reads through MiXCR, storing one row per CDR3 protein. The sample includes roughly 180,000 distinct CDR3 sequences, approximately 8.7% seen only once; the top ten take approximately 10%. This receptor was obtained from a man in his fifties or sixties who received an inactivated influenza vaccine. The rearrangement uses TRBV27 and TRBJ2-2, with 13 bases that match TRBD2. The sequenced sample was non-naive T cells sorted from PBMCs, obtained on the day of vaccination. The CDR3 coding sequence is TGTGCCAGCAGTCATACTAGCGGGAGGGCCCCCGGGGAGCTGTTTTTT. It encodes CASSHTSGRAPGELFF.